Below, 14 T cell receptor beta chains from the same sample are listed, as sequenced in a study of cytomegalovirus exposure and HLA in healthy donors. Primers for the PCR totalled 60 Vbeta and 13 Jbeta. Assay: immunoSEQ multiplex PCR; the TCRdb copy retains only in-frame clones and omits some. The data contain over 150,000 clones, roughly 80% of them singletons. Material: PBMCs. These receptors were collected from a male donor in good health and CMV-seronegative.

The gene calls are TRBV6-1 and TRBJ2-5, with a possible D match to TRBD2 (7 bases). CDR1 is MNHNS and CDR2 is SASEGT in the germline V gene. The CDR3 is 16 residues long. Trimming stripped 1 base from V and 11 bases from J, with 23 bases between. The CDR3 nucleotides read TGTGCCAGCAGTGAAGTTGCGGGGGCGAGCTTGGGTGAGCAGTACTTC. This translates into CASSEVAGASLGEQYF.

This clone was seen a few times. CDR3 sequence reads: CASSSYPPGGGYEQYF. CDR3 bases: TGTGCCAGCAGCTCCTATCCCCCCGGCGGAGGCTACGAGCAGTACTTC. V usage is TRBV7-2 and J usage is TRBJ2-7; perhaps TRBD2 as D (5 bases). The CDR3 sequence is 16 residues long. Germline V gene sequence: CDR1 SGHTA, CDR2 FQGNSA. V was cut by 4 bases and J by 3 bases, with 19 bases left in between.

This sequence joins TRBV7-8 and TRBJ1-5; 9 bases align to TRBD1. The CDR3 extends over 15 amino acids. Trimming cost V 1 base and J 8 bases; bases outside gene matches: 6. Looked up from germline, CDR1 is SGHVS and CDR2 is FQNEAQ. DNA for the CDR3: TGTGCCAGCAGCTTAGAAGCGGACAGGGGAGAGCCCCAGCATTTT. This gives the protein CASSLEADRGEPQHF.

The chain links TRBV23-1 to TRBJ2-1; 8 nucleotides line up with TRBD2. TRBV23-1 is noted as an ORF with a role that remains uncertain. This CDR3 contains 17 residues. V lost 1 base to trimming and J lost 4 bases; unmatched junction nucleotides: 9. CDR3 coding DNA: TGCGCCAGCAGTCAATGGCGACGGGAGGGCCGATACAATGAGCAGTTCTTC. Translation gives CASSQWRREGRYNEQFF.

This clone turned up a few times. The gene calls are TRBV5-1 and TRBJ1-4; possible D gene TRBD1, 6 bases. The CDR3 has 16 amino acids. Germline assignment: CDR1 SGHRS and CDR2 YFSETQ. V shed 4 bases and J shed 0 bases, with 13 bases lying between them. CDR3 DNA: TGCGCCAGCAGCCAACAGGGCTGGGCAACTAATGAAAAACTGTTTTTT. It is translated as CASSQQGWATNEKLFF. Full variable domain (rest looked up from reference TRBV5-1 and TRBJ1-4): KAGVTQTPRYLIKTRGQQVTLSCSPISGHRSVSWYQQTPGQGLQFLFEYFSETQRNKGNFPGRFSGRQFSNSRSEMNVSTLELGDSALYLCASSQQGWATNEKLFFGSGTQLSVL.

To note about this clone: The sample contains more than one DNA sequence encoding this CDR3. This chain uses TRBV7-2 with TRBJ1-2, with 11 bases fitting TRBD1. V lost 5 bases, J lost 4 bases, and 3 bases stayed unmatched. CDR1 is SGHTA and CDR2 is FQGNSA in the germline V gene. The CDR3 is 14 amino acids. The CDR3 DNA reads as TGTGCCAGCAGCCCGGGACAGGGGGTCTATGGCTACACCTTC. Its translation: CASSPGQGVYGYTF. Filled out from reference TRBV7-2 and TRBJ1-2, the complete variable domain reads GAGVSQSPSNKVTEKGKDVELRCDPISGHTALYWYRQSLGQGLEFLIYFQGNSAPDKSGLPSDRFSAERTGGSVSTLTIQRTQQEDSAVYLCASSPGQGVYGYTFGSGTRLTVV.

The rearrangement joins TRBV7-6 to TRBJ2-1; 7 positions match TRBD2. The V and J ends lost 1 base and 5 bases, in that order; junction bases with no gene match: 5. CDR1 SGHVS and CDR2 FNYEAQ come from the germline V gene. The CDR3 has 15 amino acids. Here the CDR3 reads CASSLVLAADNEQFF. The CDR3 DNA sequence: TGTGCCAGCAGCTTAGTTCTAGCGGCGGACAATGAGCAGTTCTTC.

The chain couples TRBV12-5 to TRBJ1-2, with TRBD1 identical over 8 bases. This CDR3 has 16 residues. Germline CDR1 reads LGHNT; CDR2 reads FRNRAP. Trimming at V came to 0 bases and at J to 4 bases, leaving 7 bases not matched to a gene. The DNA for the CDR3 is TGTGCTAGTGGTTTGGTACAGTGGGACAGGATCTATGGCTACACCTTC. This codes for CASGLVQWDRIYGYTF.

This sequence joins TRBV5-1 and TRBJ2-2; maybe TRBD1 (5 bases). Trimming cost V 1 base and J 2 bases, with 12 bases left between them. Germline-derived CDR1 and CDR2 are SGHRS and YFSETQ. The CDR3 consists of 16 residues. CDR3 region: CASSLLGVANTGELFF. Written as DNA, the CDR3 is TGCGCCAGCAGCTTGCTAGGGGTAGCCAACACCGGGGAGCTGTTTTTT. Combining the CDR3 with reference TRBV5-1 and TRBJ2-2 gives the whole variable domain KAGVTQTPRYLIKTRGQQVTLSCSPISGHRSVSWYQQTPGQGLQFLFEYFSETQRNKGNFPGRFSGRQFSNSRSEMNVSTLELGDSALYLCASSLLGVANTGELFFGEGSRLTVL.

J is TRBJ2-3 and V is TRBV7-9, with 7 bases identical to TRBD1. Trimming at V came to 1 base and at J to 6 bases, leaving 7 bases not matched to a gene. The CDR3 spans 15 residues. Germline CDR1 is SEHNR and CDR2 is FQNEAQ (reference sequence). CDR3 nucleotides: TGTGCCAGCAGCTTAGAAGGGGGCGCGCTGGATACGCAGTATTTT. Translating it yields CASSLEGGALDTQYF.

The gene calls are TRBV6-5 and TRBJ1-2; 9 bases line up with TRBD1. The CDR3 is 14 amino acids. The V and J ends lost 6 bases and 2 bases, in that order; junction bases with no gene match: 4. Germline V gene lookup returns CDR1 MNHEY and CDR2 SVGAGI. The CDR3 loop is CASRPGTGNYGYTF. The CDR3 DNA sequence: TGTGCCAGCAGACCCGGGACAGGGAACTATGGCTACACCTTC.

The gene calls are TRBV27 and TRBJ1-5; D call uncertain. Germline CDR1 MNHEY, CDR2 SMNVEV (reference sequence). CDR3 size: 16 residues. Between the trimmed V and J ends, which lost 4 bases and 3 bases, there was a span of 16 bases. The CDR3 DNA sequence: TGTGCCAGCAGTTCCACCTGGGAGGTTGTCAATCAGCCCCAGCATTTT. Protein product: CASSSTWEVVNQPQHF.

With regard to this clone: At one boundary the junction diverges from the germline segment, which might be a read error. The CDR3 is CSSSLGTTGRNTEAFF. CDR3 coding DNA: TGTTCCAGCAGCTTAGGTACGACAGGGAGGAACACTGAAGCTTTCTTT. The chain has TRBV7-9 and TRBJ1-1; TRBD1 aligns across 7 bases. The germline CDR1 and CDR2 sequences are SEHNR and FQNEAQ (reference sequence). The CDR3 extends over 16 amino acids.

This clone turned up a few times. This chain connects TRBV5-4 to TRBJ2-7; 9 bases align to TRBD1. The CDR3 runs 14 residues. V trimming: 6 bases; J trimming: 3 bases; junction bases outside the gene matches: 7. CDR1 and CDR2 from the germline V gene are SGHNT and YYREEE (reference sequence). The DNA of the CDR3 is TGTGCCAGCACCATAGGGACAGGGAACTACGAGCAGTACTTC. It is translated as CASTIGTGNYEQYF. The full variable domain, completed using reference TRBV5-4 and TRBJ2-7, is ETGVTQSPTHLIKTRGQQVTLRCSSQSGHNTVSWYQQALGQGPQFIFQYYREEENGRGNFPPRFSGLQFPNYSSELNVNALELDDSALYLCASTIGTGNYEQYFGPGTRLTVT.